This T cell receptor (beta chain) emerged from a study of shared T cell receptors in the human thymus (dated by TCRdb to the early 2020s). Study-level background: The study examined how the human thymus generates shared, self-reactive T-cell receptor alpha chains.

The library was generated by the immunoSEQ multiplex PCR assay. Imported from immuneACCESS, the table was reduced by TCRdb to in-frame sequences with V and J called. These copies leave out some clones; in studies compared against another copy, an unresolved V gene accounts for under half, and the cause of the remainder is not known. The sample has some 400,000 clones on record, approximately 95% of them singletons. The ten biggest clones cover roughly 0.02% of the sample. CDR1 and CDR2 were assigned from the germline V gene as SGHAT and FQNNGV. Including cysteine and phenylalanine, the CDR3 has 16 amino acids. Only the CDR3 DNA stays, 48 bases, in frame from base 1. Unmatched junction bases come to 4, with V trimmed by 5 bases and J by 0 bases. In regard to this clone: The antigen it recognizes is unknown. No base quality values were provided; no much bigger clone lies one nucleotide off.

The clonotype originates from a human donor. The chain was built from TRBV11-2 and TRBJ2-6; the junction holds 7 bases that match TRBD2. The sample taken for sequencing was thymocytes. The CDR3: CASSPQRGSGANVLTF. In nucleotides, the sequence is TGTGCCAGCAGCCCCCAGCGGGGCTCTGGGGCCAACGTCCTGACTTTC.